The next 32 T cell receptor beta chains were all read from a single sample in a study of blood T cell repertoires in COVID-19. Method: immunoSEQ multiplex PCR; TCRdb's copy keeps in-frame clones and lacks some. The profile covers roughly 290,000 clones, with around 87% appearing a single time and about 1.7% taken by the ten largest. Sequenced input: PBMCs or T cells enriched from blood (not recorded which). These receptors were collected from a woman between 18 and 30 years old with acute COVID-19.

The chain links TRBV5-8 to TRBJ1-5; D perhaps matches TRBD1 (6 bases). The V gene's germline CDR1 is SGHTS and CDR2 YDEGEE. Trimming shortened V by 0 bases and J by 6 bases, and 10 bases separated the two germline ends. The CDR3 is 14 residues long. The CDR3 spells CASSLAGAAQPQHF. The CDR3 DNA is TGTGCCAGCAGCTTGGCAGGGGCGGCTCAGCCCCAGCATTTT.

In its sample, this clone was seen once. CDR3 sequence: CASRPAGLQPQHF. The CDR3 DNA follows: TGTGCCAGCCGTCCCGCGGGTCTTCAGCCCCAGCATTTT. The rearrangement links TRBV28 to TRBJ1-5; D remains unclear. With 8 bases removed from V and 6 bases from J, the gap between germline ends came to 14 bases. The germline V gene has CDR1 MDHEN and CDR2 SYDVKM. The CDR3 is 13 amino acids. The variable domain in full, completed from reference TRBV28 and TRBJ1-5, reads DVKVTQSSRYLVKRTGEKVFLECVQDMDHENMFWYRQDPGLGLRLIYFSYDVKMKEKGDIPEGYSVSREKKERFSLILESASTNQTSMYLCASRPAGLQPQHFGDGTRLSIL.

The gene calls are TRBV7-8 and TRBJ2-7, with a tentative D call TRBD2 (5 bases). The germline V gene has CDR1 SGHVS and CDR2 FQNEAQ. This CDR3 comprises 16 residues. Trimming took off 5 bases at V and 0 bases at J, with 17 bases between the two ends. The CDR3 spells CASSRPSALVSYEQYF. CDR3 nucleotides: TGTGCCAGCAGCCGTCCCTCGGCACTAGTCTCCTACGAGCAGTACTTC.

The chain links TRBV5-4 to TRBJ2-1; 7 bases are a match to TRBD2. The CDR3 covers 12 residues. V lost 0 bases and J lost 14; bases outside the gene matches: 5. The V gene's germline CDR1 is SGHNT and CDR2 YYREEE (reference sequence). In DNA, the CDR3 is TGTGCCAGCAGCTTGGGGGGGGAGGGGAAGTTCTTC. It translates to CASSLGGEGKFF.

In DNA form, the CDR3 reads TGTGCCAGCAGCTTAAGACAGGGCGCCTACGAGCAGTACTTC. This sequence encodes CASSLRQGAYEQYF. The chain uses TRBV7-9 and TRBJ2-7; 7 nucleotides align to TRBD1. V was clipped by 2 bases and J by 2 bases; unmatched bases: 3. Germline loops: CDR1 SEHNR, CDR2 FQNEAQ (reference sequence). The CDR3 spans 14 residues.

J is TRBJ1-4 and V is TRBV13; D possibly corresponds to TRBD1 (5 bases). The CDR3 loop spans 15 amino acids. Germline loops: CDR1 PRHDT, CDR2 FYEKMQ (reference sequence). Trimming pared 1 base from V and 6 bases from J, leaving 12 bases between. DNA of the CDR3: TGTGCCAGCAGCTTAGCCACCGGAGGGGATGAAAAACTGTTTTTT. This sequence encodes CASSLATGGDEKLFF.

This chain connects TRBV2 to TRBJ1-5; 7 positions agree with TRBD1. The CDR3 sequence is 13 residues long. V was clipped by 4 bases and J by 8 bases; unmatched bases: 5. The germline gives CDR1 SNHLY, CDR2 FYNNEI. The CDR3 region is CASSGTGREPQHF. CDR3 coding DNA: TGTGCCAGCAGTGGGACAGGACGGGAGCCCCAGCATTTT.

The chain joins TRBV7-9 to TRBJ1-3; no firm D call. Trimming took off 7 bases at V and 0 bases at J, with 10 bases between the two ends. CDR3 length: 14 amino acids. CDR1 is SEHNR and CDR2 is FQNEAQ in the germline V gene (reference sequence). The CDR3 spells CASTPTSSGNTIYF. The CDR3 coding sequence is TGTGCCAGCACCCCCACTAGCTCTGGAAACACCATATATTTT.

This chain connects TRBV7-8 to TRBJ2-1, with 10 nucleotides matching TRBD2. CDR1 and CDR2 from the germline V gene are SGHVS and FQNEAQ. This CDR3 region has 16 residues. V lost 3 bases to trimming and J lost 6 bases; unmatched junction nucleotides: 8. CDR3 loop: CASSFGASGSFNEQFF. The DNA for the CDR3 is TGTGCCAGCAGCTTTGGTGCTAGCGGGAGCTTCAATGAGCAGTTCTTC.

This clone has only a few counts. V usage is TRBV11-2 and J usage is TRBJ1-4, with 9 bases identical to TRBD1. The junction had 3 bases not matched to a gene; V was cut back by 5 bases and J by 11 bases. CDR1 is SGHAT, CDR2 FQNNGV, per germline. The CDR3 has 12 residues. CDR3 DNA sequence: TGTGCCAGCAGCATCGGACAGGGGAAACTGTTTTTT. Amino acid sequence: CASSIGQGKLFF.

V gene TRBV28 combines with J gene TRBJ2-7, with TRBD1 as a possible D gene (6 bases). Looked up from germline, CDR1 is MDHEN and CDR2 is SYDVKM. V lost 2 bases and J lost 6, with 14 bases in between. The CDR3 covers 14 residues. The CDR3 DNA sequence: TGTGCCAGCAGTTTAGGACAGACCCTCTCCGAGCAGTACTTC. Its protein product is CASSLGQTLSEQYF.

The rearrangement links TRBV27 to TRBJ2-7, with D possibly matching TRBD1 (6 bases). V was shortened by 5 bases and J by 7 bases, with 15 bases between the two germline ends. This CDR3 is built from 13 residues. Per germline, CDR1 MNHEY and CDR2 SMNVEV (reference sequence). The CDR3 sequence is CASSAAQGSEQYF. The CDR3 DNA follows: TGTGCCAGCAGTGCAGCACAGGGTTCGGAGCAGTACTTC.

V is TRBV7-2 and J is TRBJ2-1; possible D gene TRBD2, 5 bases. V lost 2 bases and J 9 bases, leaving 14 bases between the germline ends. Germline V lookup: CDR1 SGHTA, CDR2 FQGNSA. The CDR3 is made up of 14 amino acids. The CDR3 DNA follows: TGTGCCAGCAGCTTAAGCGGCAGAAACGGTGAGCAGTTCTTC. Its protein is CASSLSGRNGEQFF. Complete variable domain (other parts from reference TRBV7-2 and TRBJ2-1): GAGVSQSPSNKVTEKGKDVELRCDPISGHTALYWYRQSLGQGLEFLIYFQGNSAPDKSGLPSDRFSAERTGGSVSTLTIQRTQQEDSAVYLCASSLSGRNGEQFFGPGTRLTVL.

The rearrangement links TRBV15 to TRBJ2-1; 8 bases line up with TRBD1. This CDR3 has 17 residues. In germline, CDR1 is LNHNV, CDR2 YYDKDF (reference sequence). The trim removed 2 bases at V and 0 bases at J, leaving 6 bases unmatched. The CDR3 DNA follows: TGTGCCACCAGCAGACCGGGACAGGTGAGCTCCTACAATGAGCAGTTCTTC. It yields the protein CATSRPGQVSSYNEQFF.

The chain links TRBV7-8 to TRBJ1-1, with D unresolved. Trimming removed 5 bases at V and 2 bases at J, with 9 bases between. This CDR3 spans 13 amino acids. The germline V gene encodes CDR1 SGHVS and CDR2 FQNEAQ. Here the CDR3 DNA reads TGTGCCAGCAGCCCGTATATCAACACTGAAGCTTTCTTT. The encoded protein is CASSPYINTEAFF.

In DNA, the CDR3 is TGTGCCAGCAGCCTCCTCGGGGGAAGCAACTATGGCTACACCTTC. Its protein is CASSLLGGSNYGYTF. V usage is TRBV4-2 and J usage is TRBJ1-2; D possibly corresponds to TRBD1 (5 bases). The CDR3 runs 15 residues. Germline V gene data show CDR1 as LGHNA and CDR2 as YNFKEQ. V was trimmed by 4 bases and J by 2 bases, leaving 14 bases between them.

This sequence joins TRBV27 and TRBJ1-3, with 7 bases identical to TRBD1. This CDR3 region has 14 residues. The trim removed 6 bases at V and 2 bases at J, leaving 4 bases unmatched. Germline values: CDR1 MNHEY, CDR2 SMNVEV (reference sequence). The chain's CDR3 is CASSDGTAGNTIYF. CDR3 coding DNA: TGTGCCAGCAGCGACGGGACAGCTGGAAACACCATATATTTT.

The chain employs TRBV18 and TRBJ2-7; D possibly corresponds to TRBD2 (5 bases). This CDR3 has 16 residues. Germline loops: CDR1 KGHSH, CDR2 LQKENI. V dropped 2 bases and J dropped 0 bases, with 14 bases sitting between them. The CDR3 region is CASSPSPEGASYEQYF. The CDR3 nucleotides read TGTGCCAGCTCACCATCTCCCGAGGGCGCCTCCTACGAGCAGTACTTC.

The chain employs TRBV3-1 (or the pseudogene TRBV3-2) and TRBJ2-5; D is possibly TRBD2 (5 bases). The CDR3 totals 14 residues. V dropped 0 bases and J dropped 2 bases, with 7 bases sitting between them. Germline-derived CDR1 and CDR2 are LGHDT and YNNKEL (reference sequence). The CDR3: CASSQDSGQETQYF. In nucleotides, the CDR3 is TGTGCCAGCAGCCAAGATTCGGGGCAAGAGACCCAGTACTTC.

With regard to this clone: The sample holds other DNA sequences that translate to the same CDR3. The V call is TRBV5-1, the J call TRBJ1-1; D remains unclear. Per the germline V gene, CDR1 is SGHRS and CDR2 is YFSETQ. The CDR3 is made up of 14 amino acids. V was cut by 0 bases and J by 1 base, with 7 bases left in between. CDR3 coding DNA: TGCGCCAGCAGCTTGGTAGCTGGGAACACTGAAGCTTTCTTT. Protein: CASSLVAGNTEAFF. The variable domain in full, with the rest retrieved from reference TRBV5-1 and TRBJ1-1, is KAGVTQTPRYLIKTRGQQVTLSCSPISGHRSVSWYQQTPGQGLQFLFEYFSETQRNKGNFPGRFSGRQFSNSRSEMNVSTLELGDSALYLCASSLVAGNTEAFFGQGTRLTVV.

This chain uses TRBV7-8 with TRBJ2-5; 7 positions match TRBD2. The CDR3 contains 18 residues. In germline, CDR1 is SGHVS, CDR2 FQNEAQ. Trimming took 3 bases from V and 2 from J; bases not matched to a gene: 15. The CDR3 protein is CASSLAFYTSAFQETQYF. In DNA form, the CDR3 reads TGTGCCAGCAGCTTGGCCTTTTATACTAGCGCATTTCAAGAGACCCAGTACTTC.

The chain carries TRBV7-8 and TRBJ1-2, with D possibly TRBD1 on 6 matching bases. Trimming left V 5 bases short and J 4 bases short, with 11 bases between. CDR3 length equals 13 residues. Germline V gene data show CDR1 as SGHVS and CDR2 as FQNEAQ. The CDR3 loop is CASSRDIGYGYTF. The DNA of the CDR3 is TGTGCCAGCAGCCGGGACATAGGCTATGGCTACACCTTC.

This rearrangement joins TRBV5-1 to TRBJ2-2; 10 bases are a match to TRBD1. The CDR3 spans 18 residues. Germline lookup yields CDR1 SGHRS and CDR2 YFSETQ. V lost 4 bases, J lost 3 bases, and 12 bases stayed unmatched. The CDR3 DNA reads TGCGCCAGCAGCCCCCGGACAGGGGGTATAGGCTACACCGGGGAGCTGTTTTTT. It is translated as CASSPRTGGIGYTGELFF.

With regard to this clone: This specimen includes other DNA sequences encoding the same CDR3. The V and J genes are TRBV3-1 (or the pseudogene TRBV3-2) and TRBJ1-5; D is ambiguous. Per germline, CDR1 LGHDT and CDR2 YNNKEL (reference sequence). CDR3 size: 13 residues. V was trimmed by 0 bases and J by 6 bases, leaving 6 bases between them. CDR3 protein: CASSQERGQPQHF. Written as DNA, the CDR3 is TGTGCCAGCAGCCAAGAGCGGGGTCAGCCCCAGCATTTT.

The rearrangement joins TRBV2 to TRBJ2-7, with a weak D call TRBD2 (6 bases). Trimming cost V 5 bases and J 4 bases, with 12 bases left between them. Germline V lookup: CDR1 SNHLY, CDR2 FYNNEI. The CDR3 extends over 13 amino acids. The CDR3 region is CASSLGGMYEQYF. The CDR3 DNA sequence: TGTGCCAGCAGTCTCGGCGGGATGTACGAGCAGTACTTC.

The chain joins TRBV5-1 to TRBJ1-6, with D tentatively TRBD1 (6 bases). CDR1 and CDR2 (germline): SGHRS, YFSETQ. CDR3 length equals 15 residues. Deletions cut 6 bases from V and 7 bases from J, with 17 bases between. This CDR3 reads CASTEAGAPNSPLHF. CDR3 nucleotide sequence: TGCGCCAGCACCGAAGCGGGGGCGCCGAATTCACCCCTCCACTTT.

V and J are TRBV9 and TRBJ2-1; D may be TRBD1 (5 bases). The CDR3 length is 15 residues. V lost 0 bases to trimming and J lost 3 bases, with 10 bases between them. In germline, CDR1 is SGDLS, CDR2 YYNGEE. The CDR3 region is CASSVDAGNYNEQFF. DNA for the CDR3: TGTGCCAGCAGCGTAGATGCAGGGAACTACAATGAGCAGTTCTTC.

This rearrangement joins TRBV11-2 to TRBJ2-7; 13 bases map to TRBD2. The CDR3 extends over 15 amino acids. Trimming removed 4 bases from V and 7 bases from J; junction bases left unmatched: 7. Germline-derived CDR1 and CDR2 are SGHAT and FQNNGV. The DNA of the CDR3 is TGTGCCAGCAGCTCCCTAGGGACTAGCGGGAAGGAGCAGTACTTC. Protein sequence: CASSSLGTSGKEQYF.

This chain links TRBV19 with TRBJ2-1, with TRBD2 identical over 13 bases. The CDR3 totals 21 residues. The V gene end was trimmed by 6 bases and the J gene end by 0 bases; junction bases not matched to a gene: 17. In germline, CDR1 is LNHDA, CDR2 SQIVND (reference sequence). The DNA of the CDR3 is TGTGCCAGTAGAACTTCAAACAGAGGACTAGCGGGAGCGGGCTCCTACAATGAGCAGTTCTTC. Amino acid sequence: CASRTSNRGLAGAGSYNEQFF.

The V and J genes are TRBV28 and TRBJ1-3, with D uncertain. Trimming took 3 bases from V and 4 from J, leaving 16 bases between them. Germline V CDR1 and CDR2: MDHEN, SYDVKM. The CDR3 runs 16 residues. CDR3 sequence: CASSLGGRRAGNTIYF. CDR3 nucleotides: TGTGCCAGCAGTTTGGGCGGCAGGCGGGCGGGAAACACCATATATTTT.

The chain links TRBV28 to TRBJ2-3; 8 nucleotides agree with TRBD1. The CDR3 extends over 13 amino acids. Germline CDR1 reads MDHEN; CDR2 reads SYDVKM. V shed 3 bases and J 14 bases; nucleotides not matched to a gene: 10. The CDR3 DNA follows: TGTGCCAGCAGTTTCGATGACAGGGGAAGGCTGTATTTT. As protein: CASSFDDRGRLYF.

This chain uses TRBV4-2 with TRBJ2-7; tentative D call: TRBD2 (5 bases). CDR3 length: 16 residues. Germline-derived CDR1 and CDR2 are LGHNA and YNFKEQ. Trimming pared 0 bases from V and 0 bases from J, leaving 12 bases between. The CDR3 DNA sequence: TGTGCCAGCAGCCAAGAGGCTAGCAAGAGCTCCTACGAGCAGTACTTC. This sequence encodes CASSQEASKSSYEQYF.